Each of the 31 T cell receptor beta chains below was sequenced from the same sample in a study of blood T cell repertoires in COVID-19. The data were produced by immunoSEQ multiplex PCR, yet TCRdb's version contains in-frame clones alone and is incomplete. The table has around 700,000 clones, about nine tenths seen once. The sample was peripheral blood. These receptors originate from a woman aged 18-29 years with acute or convalescent COVID-19.

The chain employs TRBV7-3 and TRBJ2-1, with 10 bases that match TRBD1. V lost 5 bases to trimming and J lost 7 bases; unmatched junction nucleotides: 5. The CDR3 runs to 14 residues. Per the germline V gene, CDR1 is SGHTA and CDR2 is FQGTGA. The DNA of the CDR3 is TGTGCCAGCAGCCCCTGGGACAGGGGTAATGAGCAGTTCTTC. This translates into CASSPWDRGNEQFF.

V and J are TRBV2 and TRBJ1-5, with D hard to call. Germline V gives CDR1 SNHLY, CDR2 FYNNEI. Trimming shortened V by 7 bases and J by 1 base, and 8 bases separated the two germline ends. The CDR3 is 13 amino acids. CDR3 nucleotides: TGTGCCAGCACCAGATCAAGCAATCAGCCCCAGCATTTT. As protein: CASTRSSNQPQHF.

V is TRBV6-1 and J is TRBJ2-1; 9 bases fit TRBD1. Germline CDR1 MNHNS, CDR2 SASEGT. This CDR3 region has 15 residues. With 1 base clipped from V and 6 bases from J, the junction kept 4 bases outside the gene matches. The CDR3 protein is CASSEGQGEVNEQFF. The CDR3 nucleotides are TGTGCCAGCAGTGAAGGACAGGGGGAAGTCAATGAGCAGTTCTTC.

The V call is TRBV30, the J call TRBJ1-5, with 7 nucleotides matching TRBD1. The CDR3 sequence is 15 residues long. Germline values: CDR1 GTSNPN, CDR2 SVGIG (reference sequence). Germline trimming cut 2 bases from V and 2 bases from J; bases unmatched to any gene: 6. As DNA, the CDR3 is TGTGCCTGGAGTCAGAGGGGGCGAGGCAATCAGCCCCAGCATTTT. This gives the protein CAWSQRGRGNQPQHF.

The chain links TRBV6-6 to TRBJ1-4; the match to TRBD1 covers 7 bases. CDR1 is MNHNY and CDR2 is SVGAGI in the germline V gene (reference sequence). V was pared by 8 bases and J by 8 bases, with 11 bases of the junction left unmatched. The CDR3 contains 14 residues. In DNA form, the CDR3 reads TGTGCCAGCGGGGAACAGGGGCGGGGAGAAAAACTGTTTTTT. Amino acid sequence: CASGEQGRGEKLFF.

This clone was picked up one time. The chain combines TRBV5-4 with TRBJ2-1; D possibly corresponds to TRBD1 (6 bases). V shed 1 base and J shed 4 bases, with 15 bases lying between them. Germline V lookup: CDR1 SGHNT, CDR2 YYREEE (reference sequence). The CDR3 extends over 16 amino acids. The CDR3 DNA reads TGTGCCAGCAGCTTGTCACCCGGGACACAGTACAATGAGCAGTTCTTC. Its translation is CASSLSPGTQYNEQFF.

The chain uses TRBV5-6 and TRBJ1-2; maybe TRBD1 (6 bases). The V end lost 0 bases, the J end lost 5 bases, and 14 bases lay between the germline ends. The CDR3 contains 15 residues. CDR1 SGHDT and CDR2 YYEEEE come from the germline V gene. The CDR3 is CASSLGDRRLYGYTF. The CDR3 DNA sequence: TGTGCCAGCAGCTTGGGTGACAGGCGTCTATATGGCTACACCTTC.

To note about this clone: One end of the junction is discordant with germline, which a read error may explain. The chain has TRBV7-9 and TRBJ1-1, with 8 bases lining up with TRBD1. Looked up from germline, CDR1 is SEHNR and CDR2 is FQNEAQ (reference sequence). The CDR3 is made up of 13 amino acids. CDR3 residues: CASSLTDRVSPIF. The CDR3, as DNA: TGTGCCAGCAGCTTAACGGACAGGGTGAGTCCCATCTTT.

The chain links TRBV6-2 or TRBV6-3 to TRBJ2-7; 7 positions agree with TRBD1. CDR1 is MNHEY and CDR2 is SVGEGT in the germline V gene. Trimming removed 1 base from V and 4 bases from J; junction bases left unmatched: 4. The CDR3 is 14 residues long. CDR3 protein: CASSYWQGVYEQYF. The CDR3 nucleotides are TGTGCCAGCAGTTACTGGCAGGGGGTTTACGAGCAGTACTTC.

This clone was seen only a few times. The J gene is TRBJ1-2, the V gene TRBV27; D unresolved. Germline V gene sequence: CDR1 MNHEY, CDR2 SMNVEV (reference sequence). Trimming left V 6 bases short and J 1 base short, with 15 bases between. This CDR3 comprises 15 residues. The CDR3 DNA follows: TGTGCCAGCAGCCCTCGGGGAGACTTTAACTATGGCTACACCTTC. Translated, it gives CASSPRGDFNYGYTF.

The gene calls are TRBV7-8 and TRBJ1-1; 7 bases are a match to TRBD1. V dropped 8 bases and J dropped 8; count of bases not matched to a gene: 8. The CDR3 covers 12 residues. CDR1 and CDR2 (germline): SGHVS, FQNEAQ. In DNA form, the CDR3 reads TGTGCCAGCTCCCAAGGGGGCAGCGAAGCTTTCTTT. Its protein product is CASSQGGSEAFF.

The chain uses TRBV4-1 and TRBJ2-7; D unresolved. The V end was cut by 0 bases, the J end by 6 bases, with 18 bases between. CDR1 and CDR2 (germline): MGHRA, YSYEKL. This CDR3 comprises 16 residues. The CDR3 bases are TGCGCCAGCAGCCAAGAACCCACCCATGATGGCCTCGAGCAGTACTTC. Its protein product is CASSQEPTHDGLEQYF.

This chain links TRBV5-6 with TRBJ2-7; tentatively, D is TRBD2 (5 bases). Germline V gene data show CDR1 as SGHDT and CDR2 as YYEEEE. Trimming removed 4 bases from V and 3 bases from J, with 14 bases in between. The CDR3 is 14 residues long. Here the CDR3 reads CASSPSGMNYEQYF. The CDR3 nucleotides are TGTGCCAGCAGCCCGTCGGGAATGAACTACGAGCAGTACTTC.

The chain combines TRBV3-1 (or the pseudogene TRBV3-2) with TRBJ1-1; D is perhaps TRBD1 (5 bases). In germline, CDR1 is LGHDT, CDR2 YNNKEL (reference sequence). This CDR3 contains 14 residues. The ends were cut back, 4 bases at V and 1 base at J, with 10 bases in the middle. The CDR3, as DNA: TGTGCCAGCAGCCTTATTACAGGGAACACTGAAGCTTTCTTT. It encodes CASSLITGNTEAFF.

The chain couples TRBV7-2 to TRBJ1-5, with a weak D call TRBD1 (6 bases). V was shortened by 5 bases and J by 2 bases, with 16 bases between the two germline ends. Germline V gene data show CDR1 as SGHTA and CDR2 as FQGNSA. The CDR3 spans 16 residues. The CDR3 nucleotides read TGTGCCAGCAGCCAAATACAGGGTAAAGGCAATCAGCCCCAGCATTTT. As protein: CASSQIQGKGNQPQHF.

The chain links TRBV18 to TRBJ1-3, with no clear D. From germline, CDR1 is KGHSH and CDR2 LQKENI. The CDR3 covers 14 residues. Trimming took off 0 bases at V and 4 bases at J, with 7 bases between the two ends. The chain's CDR3 is CASSPPELGNTIYF. In DNA, the CDR3 is TGTGCCAGCTCACCACCGGAGCTAGGAAACACCATATATTTT.

This clone was observed a single time. The chain is built from TRBV28 and TRBJ2-1; D is perhaps TRBD1 (6 bases). V lost 7 bases, J lost 9 bases, and 22 bases lay in between. From germline, CDR1 is MDHEN and CDR2 SYDVKM. This CDR3 region has 15 residues. The CDR3 nucleotides are TGTGCCAGCACCACTACAGGGACCGTGTCCGGTGAGCAGTTCTTC. Translating it yields CASTTTGTVSGEQFF.

V and J are TRBV6-4 and TRBJ2-1, with 11 nucleotides matching TRBD2. The CDR3 covers 14 residues. J lost 9 bases, V lost 2 bases, and 3 bases had no gene match. Germline CDR1 is MRHNA and CDR2 is SNTAGT. Here the CDR3 reads CASSDGTSGGEQFF. In DNA form, the CDR3 reads TGTGCCAGCAGTGACGGGACTAGCGGCGGTGAGCAGTTCTTC.

The chain uses TRBV19 and TRBJ2-4, with a possible D match to TRBD1 (7 bases). This CDR3 is built from 14 residues. Germline CDR1 and CDR2: LNHDA and SQIVND (reference sequence). Trimming took 6 bases from V and 8 from J, leaving 17 bases between them. In nucleotides, the CDR3 is TGTGCCAGTAGGGAGGGGGCCGTCCCTTACATTCAGTACTTC. Translating it yields CASREGAVPYIQYF.

A single count supports this clone. The gene calls are TRBV29-1 and TRBJ1-1, with a tentative D call TRBD1 (5 bases). Germline-derived CDR1 and CDR2 are SQVTM and ANQGSEA. Deletions cut 3 bases from V and 5 bases from J, with 13 bases between. The length of the CDR3 is 13 residues. The CDR3 bases are TGCAGCGTTGATGCAGGGCCCAGGACTGAAGCTTTCTTT. Translated: CSVDAGPRTEAFF.

The chain links TRBV27 to TRBJ1-2; possible D gene TRBD1, 5 bases. V was cut by 5 bases and J by 7 bases, with 14 bases left in between. The CDR3 length is 13 residues. CDR1 and CDR2 (germline): MNHEY, SMNVEV (reference sequence). As DNA, the CDR3 is TGTGCCAGCAGTCCCCGCAGGGTGGCTGGCTACACCTTC. Amino acid sequence: CASSPRRVAGYTF.

This chain joins TRBV2 and TRBJ2-1; the match to TRBD1 covers 11 bases. V lost 6 bases to trimming and J lost 10 bases; unmatched junction nucleotides: 8. This CDR3 spans 14 amino acids. Looked up from germline, CDR1 is SNHLY and CDR2 is FYNNEI. CDR3 coding DNA: TGTGCCAGCAGGACCGGGACAGGGGGTTTGGAGCAGTTCTTC. Its translation: CASRTGTGGLEQFF.

CDR3 nucleotides: TGTGCCAGCAGTGGCTATTCGGGGGCTTTCTTT. Protein: CASSGYSGAFF. This chain uses TRBV6-2 or TRBV6-3 with TRBJ1-1, with no clear D. V was pared by 5 bases and J by 11 bases, with 12 bases between. The germline V gene has CDR1 MNHEY and CDR2 SVGEGT. This CDR3 has 11 residues.

The V call is TRBV3-1 (or the pseudogene TRBV3-2), the J call TRBJ1-6; D uncertain. The CDR3 spans 15 residues. Per germline, CDR1 LGHDT and CDR2 YNNKEL (reference sequence). V gave up 7 bases and J gave up 3 bases, with 13 bases separating them. The CDR3 nucleotides are TGTGCCAGCAACATAAGGGAGAGCTATAATTCACCCCTCCACTTT. It specifies CASNIRESYNSPLHF.

This chain connects TRBV30 to TRBJ1-1; 7 nucleotides align to TRBD1. The CDR3 totals 15 residues. The J segment lost 10 bases and the V segment lost 0 bases, leaving 14 bases of the junction unmatched. The germline V gene has CDR1 GTSNPN and CDR2 SVGIG (reference sequence). The CDR3 DNA reads TGTGCCTGGAGTGTCGAAAACTCGGGACAGCTCGGAGCTTTCTTT. Translating it yields CAWSVENSGQLGAFF.

V gene TRBV18 combines with J gene TRBJ1-3; a possible D gene is TRBD1 (6 bases). Trimming removed 3 bases at V and 4 bases at J, with 19 bases between. There are 17 residues in the CDR3. Germline assignment: CDR1 KGHSH and CDR2 LQKENI. The CDR3 here is CASSPTVTGLAGNTIYF. The CDR3 DNA follows: TGTGCCAGCTCACCTACGGTTACAGGGCTGGCCGGAAACACCATATATTTT.

The chain carries TRBV19 and TRBJ2-4; 10 bases agree with TRBD1. Trimming cost V 4 bases and J 0 bases; bases outside gene matches: 9. The CDR3 has 18 residues. Germline V gene lookup returns CDR1 LNHDA and CDR2 SQIVND (reference sequence). CDR3 sequence (DNA): TGTGCCAGTAGTACGACAGGGGGCCCAGGGGTAGCCAAAAACATTCAGTACTTC. Residues: CASSTTGGPGVAKNIQYF.

This chain joins TRBV6-2 or TRBV6-3 and TRBJ1-1; D gene ambiguous. V was cut by 2 bases and J by 2 bases, with 12 bases left in between. Germline CDR1 and CDR2: MNHEY and SVGEGT. The CDR3 runs to 15 residues. The CDR3: CASSYGGQRNTEAFF. CDR3 bases: TGTGCCAGCAGTTACGGAGGGCAGAGAAACACTGAAGCTTTCTTT.

A word on this clone: Other DNA sequences in this specimen translate into the identical CDR3. This chain links TRBV5-5 with TRBJ1-6; TRBD1 agrees at 11 bases. The germline V gene has CDR1 SGHKS and CDR2 YYEKEE (reference sequence). CDR3 length: 16 residues. J was trimmed by 9 bases and V by 1 base; bases with no gene match: 6. The CDR3 DNA sequence: TGTGCCAGCAGCTTGCGGGGGGACAGGGGGGCTTCACCCCTCCACTTT. Translation gives CASSLRGDRGASPLHF.

CDR3 bases: TGCGCCAGCAGGCCAAAGGTCCCCGCGGTTCATAACTATGGCTACACCTTC. It yields the protein CASRPKVPAVHNYGYTF. This rearrangement joins TRBV5-1 to TRBJ1-2; D remains unclear. V lost 5 bases and J 1 base, leaving 21 bases between the germline ends. Germline V gives CDR1 SGHRS, CDR2 YFSETQ. The CDR3 totals 17 residues. Based on the CDR3 plus reference TRBV5-1 and TRBJ1-2, the full variable domain is KAGVTQTPRYLIKTRGQQVTLSCSPISGHRSVSWYQQTPGQGLQFLFEYFSETQRNKGNFPGRFSGRQFSNSRSEMNVSTLELGDSALYLCASRPKVPAVHNYGYTFGSGTRLTVV.

This clone appeared once. The rearrangement uses TRBV20-1 and TRBJ1-2; 7 nucleotides agree with TRBD1. Germline V gives CDR1 DFQATT, CDR2 SNEGSKA (reference sequence). The CDR3 loop spans 11 amino acids. With V trimmed by 6 bases and J by 7 bases, 5 bases remained unmatched. The CDR3 nucleotides are TGCAGTGCGCGACAGGGAACTGGCTACACCTTC. Encoded protein: CSARQGTGYTF.